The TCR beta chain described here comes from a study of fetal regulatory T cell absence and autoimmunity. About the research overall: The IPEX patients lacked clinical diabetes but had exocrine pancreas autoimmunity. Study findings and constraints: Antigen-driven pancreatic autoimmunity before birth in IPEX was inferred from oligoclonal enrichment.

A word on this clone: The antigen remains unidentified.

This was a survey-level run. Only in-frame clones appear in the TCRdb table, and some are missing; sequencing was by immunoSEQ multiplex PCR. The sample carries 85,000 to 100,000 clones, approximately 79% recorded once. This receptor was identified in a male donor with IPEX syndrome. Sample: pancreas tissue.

This chain's CDR3 is CASSSGTGVREQYF. In nucleotides, the CDR3 is TGTGCCAGCAGCTCCGGGACAGGGGTCCGGGAGCAGTACTTC. This chain connects TRBV11-2 to TRBJ2-7, with 10 nucleotides matching TRBD1. The V and J ends lost 4 bases and 7 bases, in that order; junction bases with no gene match: 7. The CDR3 sequence is 14 residues long. Germline V gives CDR1 SGHAT, CDR2 FQNNGV.